The 9 T cell receptor beta chains listed next were all sequenced from one sample in a study of blood T cell repertoires in COVID-19. The table came from immunoSEQ multiplex PCR; TCRdb's copy has only in-frame clones and leaves some out. The table records some 250,000 clones, approximately 84% of them present only once. Sample: PBMCs or T cells enriched from blood (not recorded which). These receptors were taken from a woman aged 40 to 50 with acute COVID-19.

The chain links TRBV11-3 to TRBJ2-7; 11 nucleotides line up with TRBD1. CDR3 length: 16 residues. Germline CDR1 and CDR2: SGHNT and YENEEA. V was clipped by 1 base and J by 7 bases; unmatched bases: 9. CDR3 protein: CASSLVTGTGGWEQYF. Here the CDR3 DNA reads TGTGCCAGCAGCTTAGTCACCGGGACAGGGGGATGGGAGCAGTACTTC.

A few counts support this clone. The chain combines TRBV4-1 with TRBJ2-7, with 12 bases aligning to TRBD2. The V gene end was trimmed by 5 bases and the J gene end by 8 bases; junction bases not matched to a gene: 16. Looked up from germline, CDR1 is MGHRA and CDR2 is YSYEKL. The CDR3 length is 17 residues. CDR3 in DNA: TGCGCCAGCAGCGGCCTCGAACTGAGACTAGCGGGAGTAAAGCAGTACTTC. The encoded protein is CASSGLELRLAGVKQYF.

This clone was observed a single time. The chain recombines TRBV14 with TRBJ1-2; D not resolved. CDR3 length: 17 amino acids. Trimming took off 2 bases at V and 3 bases at J, with 19 bases between the two ends. Germline loops: CDR1 SGHDN, CDR2 FVKESK. The CDR3 spells CASSQLPLGTRDYGYTF. The CDR3 region has the DNA TGTGCCAGCAGCCAACTCCCCCTTGGAACTAGGGACTATGGCTACACCTTC.

The chain uses TRBV5-4 and TRBJ2-1, with TRBD1 matching over 7 bases. This CDR3 has 14 amino acids. Germline loops: CDR1 SGHNT, CDR2 YYREEE (reference sequence). Trimming took 4 bases from V and 4 from J; bases not matched to a gene: 5. CDR3 loop: CASSPGQEYNEQFF. CDR3 nucleotides: TGTGCCAGCAGCCCCGGACAGGAATACAATGAGCAGTTCTTC.

V gene TRBV6-5 combines with J gene TRBJ2-1; D may be TRBD1 (5 bases). Trimming left V 2 bases short and J 5 bases short, with 10 bases between. The length of the CDR3 is 14 residues. CDR1 is MNHEY, CDR2 SVGAGI, per germline. The CDR3, as DNA: TGTGCCAGCAGTTACCAGGACACCCACAATGAGCAGTTCTTC. Encoded protein: CASSYQDTHNEQFF.

The chain links TRBV7-9 to TRBJ2-1, with TRBD2 matching over 8 bases. CDR3 length: 12 amino acids. V trimming: 11 bases; J trimming: 6 bases; junction bases outside the gene matches: 6. CDR1 and CDR2 (germline): SEHNR, FQNEAQ (reference sequence). This chain's CDR3 is CAGRGGINEQFF. CDR3 in DNA: TGTGCCGGTCGCGGGGGGATCAATGAGCAGTTCTTC.

The rearrangement links TRBV6-2 or TRBV6-3 to TRBJ1-5; D gene uncertain. V was cut by 0 bases and J by 5 bases, with 5 bases left in between. In germline, CDR1 is MNHEY, CDR2 SVGEGT. CDR3 length: 13 residues. CDR3 DNA sequence: TGTGCCAGCAGTTACTCCAGTTATCAGCCCCAGCATTTT. It is translated as CASSYSSYQPQHF.

The gene calls are TRBV7-9 and TRBJ2-7, with a tentative D call TRBD1 (5 bases). Deletions cut 6 bases from V and 4 bases from J, with 10 bases between. From germline, CDR1 is SEHNR and CDR2 FQNEAQ (reference sequence). The CDR3 extends over 12 amino acids. This chain's CDR3 is CASSWGLYEQYF. CDR3 sequence (DNA): TGTGCCAGCAGTTGGGGCTTATACGAGCAGTACTTC.

For the CDR3, the DNA is TGTGCCAGCAGTAAAATCGCCGGGACTAGGGCGTACGAGCAGTACTTC. Translation: CASSKIAGTRAYEQYF. The chain employs TRBV27 and TRBJ2-7; TRBD2 aligns across 8 bases. V was pared by 5 bases and J by 4 bases, with 13 bases of the junction left unmatched. CDR3 size: 16 residues. The germline V gene has CDR1 MNHEY and CDR2 SMNVEV (reference sequence).